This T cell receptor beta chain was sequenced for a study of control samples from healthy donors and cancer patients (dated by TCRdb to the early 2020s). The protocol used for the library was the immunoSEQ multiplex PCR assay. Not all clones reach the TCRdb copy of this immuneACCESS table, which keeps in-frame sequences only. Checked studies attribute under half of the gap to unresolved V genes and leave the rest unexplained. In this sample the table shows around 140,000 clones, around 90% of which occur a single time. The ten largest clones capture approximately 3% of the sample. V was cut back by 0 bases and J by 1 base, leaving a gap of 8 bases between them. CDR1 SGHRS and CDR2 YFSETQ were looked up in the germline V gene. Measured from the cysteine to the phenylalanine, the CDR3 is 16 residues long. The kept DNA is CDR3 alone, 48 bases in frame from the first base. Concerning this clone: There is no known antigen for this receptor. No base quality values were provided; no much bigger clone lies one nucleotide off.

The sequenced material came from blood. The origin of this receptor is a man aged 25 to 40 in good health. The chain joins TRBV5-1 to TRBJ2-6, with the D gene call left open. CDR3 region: CASSLAGISGANVLTF. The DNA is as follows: TGCGCCAGCAGCTTGGCTGGTATTTCTGGGGCCAACGTCCTGACTTTC.